This entry features one TCR beta chain sequence. The target antigen is unknown. The data stem from a study of naive and memory T cell subsets. Findings and caveats of the study: TCR counts from RNA may reflect activation-linked expression changes. Naive repertoires, especially CD8, held a few larger clonotypes, possibly memory cells re-expressing CD45RA. Over 90% of naive TCR sequences appeared only once after error correction, unlike memory subsets.

CD4 T cells were positively selected, then CD8 T cells from the CD4-negative fraction. Two oligonucleotides, mixed equimolar, formed the beta constant-region primer covering TRBC1 and TRBC2. Nested alpha and beta constant-region primers with the SP2 primer drove four PCR rounds on ligated cDNA. TCRdb called the UMI-ligation and nested PCR reads again in MiXCR, with one record for every CDR3 protein. In the table there are roughly 140,000 distinct CDR3 sequences, approximately 20% of which are singletons. The TCR comes from a human donor in good health. The sample comprised naive CD8+ T cells from blood.

CDR3 region: CASSLSFRGTGAGYEQYF. Written as DNA, the CDR3 is TGTGCCAGCAGCTTAAGTTTCAGGGGGACAGGGGCAGGGTACGAGCAGTACTTC. This chain links TRBV7-2 with TRBJ2-7; 10 nucleotides agree with TRBD1. V shed 2 bases, J shed 4 bases, and the junction held 14 bases outside the gene matches. This CDR3 spans 18 amino acids. Germline CDR1 is SGHTA and CDR2 is FQGNSA.